The text below deals with one T cell receptor beta chain. Its antigen remains undetermined. No much larger clone exists at a distance of one base, and base qualities are not known. This record comes from a study of blood T cells in healthy people across ages (dated by TCRdb to the mid-2010s). Background for the entire study: In model experiments, roughly one uniquely barcoded TCR beta cDNA molecule per two T cells was captured by template switching. Age-related changes in TCR beta repertoire diversity were measured in the study by deep sequencing normalized with unique cDNA molecular identifiers. The donors were divided into four age groups: young (average around 16 years), middle-aged (about 39), aged (around 67) and long-lived (roughly 86). Donors of different ages were randomly distributed across sequencing lanes to avoid experimental bias. Two additional independent replicas of 1 million unique cDNA reads from the same blood draw were analyzed for two donors (one aged 18 to 30 and one aged 80 or older).

V loses 0 bases, J loses 7 bases, and the germline ends lie 21 bases apart. The CDR3 contains 18 residues, cysteine and phenylalanine counted. Just the 54-base CDR3 DNA is kept, in frame starting at base 1. The germline V gene yields KGHDR for CDR1 and SFDVKD for CDR2. Findings and caveats that apply to the study as a whole: Compared with the aged group, the long-lived group had more naive CD4+ T cells, fewer expanded clones and increased TCR diversity, suggesting age selection. A strong correlation was found between observed TCR beta diversity and the percentage of naive T cells measured by flow cytometry. Since profiling was done on bulk unsorted PBMCs, naive and antigen-experienced compartments could not be conclusively compared. Estimates of total diversity from one million sequenced T cells were regarded as lower bounds and underestimates. Donor CMV infection status was unknown, potentially confounding age-related changes in expanded clonotypes. As age increased, observed TCR beta diversity per million T cells dropped in a roughly linear way, and a significant reduction was already evident by age about 40.

The library relied on 5' RACE. The instrument was an Illumina HiSeq 2500. A second roughly 7 to 12 cycle PCR used a sample-barcoded 5' primer and a J-beta primer mix. A unique molecular identifier was introduced onto each TCR beta cDNA molecule by a template-switch 5' adaptor carrying 12 random nucleotides. At least 2.5 million CDR3-containing paired-end reads were obtained from each sample. First-strand cDNA was synthesized from all RNA with the Mint cDNA synthesis kit, primed by a TRBC-specific oligonucleotide. All cDNA was treated with uracil-DNA glycosylase and then went through a first 18-cycle PCR with the universal primers M1SS and BC2_uni_R. In the paper's pipeline: Normalization of each sample was performed by random selection of 1 million high-quality reads, each carrying a distinct molecular identifier. Instead of being binned into consensus sequences, reads that shared molecular identifiers were thrown out. MiTCR, run with a Q25 quality threshold and the strictest error-elimination algorithm, handled CDR3 identification, clonotype clustering and error correction. Lower-bound total TCR beta diversity was estimated with a nonparametric unseen species model using Euler transformation. The public reads were reanalyzed by TCRdb: fastp trimming at Q25, MiXCR alignment, in-frame beta chains only. When rows share a CDR3 protein, they turn into one entry using the most common DNA and genes. Clone size and V and J calls follow TCRdb, not the original study. A total of roughly 1,500,000 distinct CDR3 sequences appear in this sample, about 35% of them only once. Around 11% of the sample is in the top ten clones.

The donors were 40 or so Caucasian individuals from Russia, aged 6 to 90 years, who were systemically healthy. Each donor gave around 9.5 milliliters of peripheral blood, collected into EDTA-treated Vacutainer tubes. PBMCs were isolated by Ficoll-Paque density-gradient centrifugation, with at least 6 million obtained per sample. Trizol reagent was used to extract total RNA from PBMCs, with at least 5 micrograms per sample. The percentages of naive CD45RAhigh/CD27high T cells were determined by flow cytometry on a PBMC aliquot from every donor. The sequenced sample consisted of blood. This receptor was obtained from a woman in her thirties in good health. The chain is assembled from TRBV24-1 and TRBJ2-1; the D gene cannot be resolved beyond TRBD1 or TRBD2, each matching 6 bases. The CDR3 reads as follows: CATSDLKGGRSGRNEQFF. The nucleotide sequence is given as TGTGCCACCAGTGATTTGAAAGGGGGGCGGTCAGGTAGGAATGAGCAGTTCTTC.